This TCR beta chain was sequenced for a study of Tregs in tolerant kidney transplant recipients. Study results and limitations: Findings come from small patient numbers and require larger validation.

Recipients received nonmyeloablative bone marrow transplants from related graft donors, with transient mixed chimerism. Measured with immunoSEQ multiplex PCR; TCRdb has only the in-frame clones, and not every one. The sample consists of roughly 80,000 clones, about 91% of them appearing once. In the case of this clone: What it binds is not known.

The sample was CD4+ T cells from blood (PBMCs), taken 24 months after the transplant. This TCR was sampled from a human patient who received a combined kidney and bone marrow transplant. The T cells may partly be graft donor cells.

CDR3 bases: TGTGCCAGTAGTATCACAGGGCGGCAAGAGACCCAGTACTTC. This gives the protein CASSITGRQETQYF. The genes are TRBV19 and TRBJ2-5; a weak D match, TRBD1 (6 bases). Trimming removed 3 bases at V and 2 bases at J, with 10 bases between. This CDR3 has 14 residues. Germline V gene sequence: CDR1 LNHDA, CDR2 SQIVND (reference sequence). Full variable domain (remainder filled in from reference TRBV19 and TRBJ2-5): DGGITQSPKYLFRKEGQNVTLSCEQNLNHDAMYWYRQDPGQGLRLIYYSQIVNDFQKGDIAEGYSVSREKKESFPLTVTSAQKNPTAFYLCASSITGRQETQYFGPGTRLLVL.